Following are 23 T cell receptor beta chains from one sample sequenced in a study of shared clonotypes between healthy human individuals. Sequencing was performed with immunoSEQ multiplex PCR; in TCRdb, only in-frame clones are kept and a portion is missing. The repertoire includes about 2.2 million clones, 93% of them detected once, and about 1.7% sits in the top ten. Only CD45RO-negative cells positively selected for CCR7 counted as naive CD8 cells, so terminally differentiated effector memory CD45RA+ cells were excluded. The sequencing input was naive CD8+ T cells from PBMCs. These receptors were obtained from a man between 18 and 35 years old in good health. Some clones in this sample may be carry-over from other donors' samples.

This rearrangement joins TRBV5-1 to TRBJ1-4; D is uncertain. V was pared by 1 base and J by 12 bases, with 16 bases between. The CDR3 contains 14 residues. Germline assignment: CDR1 SGHRS and CDR2 YFSETQ. The CDR3 bases are TGCGCCAGCAGCTTGAACCTCGAAACTGTAGAACTGTTTTTT. Its protein is CASSLNLETVELFF.

The chain uses TRBV5-1 and TRBJ2-1; D possibly corresponds to TRBD2 (5 bases). Trimming took off 6 bases at V and 5 bases at J, with 24 bases between the two ends. The CDR3 spans 17 residues. Germline CDR1 and CDR2: SGHRS and YFSETQ. DNA of the CDR3: TGCGCCAGCACCCTAGCTTGGGCTAGTAGTTTGCACAATGAGCAGTTCTTC. This gives the protein CASTLAWASSLHNEQFF.

J is TRBJ2-7 and V is TRBV28; 11 positions agree with TRBD1. V lost 6 bases and J lost 2; bases outside the gene matches: 9. This CDR3 comprises 16 residues. Germline CDR1 MDHEN, CDR2 SYDVKM. DNA of the CDR3: TGTGCCAGCAGCGCGCCGGGACAGGGGGAACCCTACGAGCAGTACTTC. Translation: CASSAPGQGEPYEQYF. Complete variable domain (other parts from reference TRBV28 and TRBJ2-7): DVKVTQSSRYLVKRTGEKVFLECVQDMDHENMFWYRQDPGLGLRLIYFSYDVKMKEKGDIPEGYSVSREKKERFSLILESASTNQTSMYLCASSAPGQGEPYEQYFGPGTRLTVT.

This chain links TRBV27 with TRBJ1-1; D gene ambiguous. The ends were cut back, 7 bases at V and 6 bases at J, with 36 bases in the middle. The CDR3 totals 20 residues. CDR1 is MNHEY and CDR2 is SMNVEV in the germline V gene (reference sequence). CDR3 sequence: CASTSSILTLGRGSWAEAFF. The CDR3 nucleotides are TGTGCCAGCACCTCCAGCATATTGACACTTGGGCGAGGGAGTTGGGCTGAAGCTTTCTTT.

The chain joins TRBV13 to TRBJ2-4; the D gene could be TRBD1 or TRBD2 (5 bases each). CDR3 size: 15 residues. With 0 bases removed from V and 7 bases from J, the gap between germline ends came to 13 bases. Germline CDR1 is PRHDT and CDR2 is FYEKMQ (reference sequence). The CDR3 reads CASSLGGDRGNIQYF. DNA for the CDR3: TGTGCCAGCAGCTTAGGTGGGGACCGCGGGAACATTCAGTACTTC.

V usage is TRBV27 and J usage is TRBJ2-5; D perhaps matches TRBD2 (6 bases). Per the germline V gene, CDR1 is MNHEY and CDR2 is SMNVEV (reference sequence). This CDR3 region has 14 residues. Trimming removed 3 bases at V and 4 bases at J, with 12 bases between. CDR3 coding DNA: TGTGCCAGCAGTTTTTTAGGCGGGGCAGAGACCCAGTACTTC. This sequence encodes CASSFLGGAETQYF.

This clone has more than one count but fewer than ten. The chain uses TRBV7-8 and TRBJ2-3, with 12 bases that match TRBD1. Looked up from germline, CDR1 is SGHVS and CDR2 is FQNEAQ. CDR3 size: 19 residues. The V gene end was trimmed by 5 bases and the J gene end by 2 bases; junction bases not matched to a gene: 14. CDR3 sequence: CASSRLGQGALYPTDTQYF. The CDR3 nucleotides read TGTGCCAGCAGCCGACTGGGACAGGGGGCCCTTTATCCCACAGATACGCAGTATTTT.

The J gene is TRBJ2-1, the V gene TRBV28; TRBD1 matches at 8 bases. The CDR3 is 15 amino acids. Looked up from germline, CDR1 is MDHEN and CDR2 is SYDVKM. Germline trimming cut 6 bases from V and 3 bases from J; bases unmatched to any gene: 7. The CDR3 DNA sequence: TGTGCCAGCAGGGGAAGAGGACAGGGCTACAATGAGCAGTTCTTC. As protein: CASRGRGQGYNEQFF. Variable domain in full (rest from reference TRBV28 and TRBJ2-1): DVKVTQSSRYLVKRTGEKVFLECVQDMDHENMFWYRQDPGLGLRLIYFSYDVKMKEKGDIPEGYSVSREKKERFSLILESASTNQTSMYLCASRGRGQGYNEQFFGPGTRLTVL.

In its sample, this clone was seen a few times. The rearrangement links TRBV19 to TRBJ1-2; D is ambiguous. Germline-derived CDR1 and CDR2 are LNHDA and SQIVND (reference sequence). CDR3 length equals 13 residues. V lost 3 bases to trimming and J lost 4 bases, with 9 bases between them. CDR3 nucleotides: TGTGCCAGTAGTATCGTTCAGTTCTATGGCTACACCTTC. Its translation is CASSIVQFYGYTF.

The J gene is TRBJ2-5, the V gene TRBV10-3, with D unclear. CDR1 and CDR2 from the germline V gene are ENHRY and SYGVKD. The V gene lost 2 bases and the J gene lost 2 bases, with 9 bases spanning the gap. This CDR3 spans 14 amino acids. The CDR3 DNA follows: TGTGCCATCAGTGAGCAGACAACACAAGAGACCCAGTACTTC. It encodes CAISEQTTQETQYF.

This clone was seen a few times. The chain couples TRBV7-9 to TRBJ1-1; unclear D gene. There are 13 residues in the CDR3. Germline-derived CDR1 and CDR2 are SEHNR and FQNEAQ (reference sequence). V gave up 8 bases and J gave up 1 base, with 11 bases separating them. As DNA, the CDR3 is TGTGCCAGCTTACGCGAACAGAACACTGAAGCTTTCTTT. Its translation: CASLREQNTEAFF.

The chain uses TRBV9 and TRBJ2-7; 12 positions match TRBD2. V shed 3 bases, J shed 5 bases, and the junction held 3 bases outside the gene matches. Germline CDR1 is SGDLS and CDR2 is YYNGEE. The CDR3 runs 14 residues. The CDR3 DNA reads TGTGCCAGCAGCGAGACTAGCGGGAGTGACGAGCAGTACTTC. Protein sequence: CASSETSGSDEQYF.

V usage is TRBV29-1 and J usage is TRBJ2-2; D perhaps matches TRBD1 (6 bases). Deletions cut 4 bases from V and 6 bases from J, with 9 bases between. The CDR3 has 12 amino acids. Per germline, CDR1 SQVTM and CDR2 ANQGSEA. This chain's CDR3 is CSVATGPGELFF. The CDR3 region has the DNA TGCAGCGTTGCTACAGGGCCCGGGGAGCTGTTTTTT.

The chain carries TRBV6-5 and TRBJ2-2; D may match TRBD1 or TRBD2 (5 bases each). The V gene lost 6 bases and the J gene lost 13 bases, with 18 bases spanning the gap. The CDR3 spans 13 residues. Germline V gene data show CDR1 as MNHEY and CDR2 as SVGAGI. DNA for the CDR3: TGTGCCAGCAGCCCCGGGACCCCAGAATTGCTGTTTTTT. Protein: CASSPGTPELLFF.

The rearrangement uses TRBV2 and TRBJ2-1, with TRBD2 identical over 7 bases. V was clipped by 8 bases and J by 3 bases; unmatched bases: 7. The CDR3 runs 14 residues. Germline V gene sequence: CDR1 SNHLY, CDR2 FYNNEI. CDR3 nucleotide sequence: TGTGCCAGCTCGCGGGAGACGGACTACAATGAGCAGTTCTTC. Encoded protein: CASSRETDYNEQFF.

The CDR3 coding sequence is TGTGCCAGTAGCTCTTCCGACACGTCTCCTGACTATGGCTACACCTTC. The encoded protein is CASSSSDTSPDYGYTF. The chain joins TRBV19 to TRBJ1-2; unclear D gene. The V end was cut by 6 bases, the J end by 3 bases, with 20 bases between. Germline values: CDR1 LNHDA, CDR2 SQIVND (reference sequence). The CDR3 runs 16 residues.

V is TRBV6-5 and J is TRBJ2-2; a weak D match, TRBD2 (5 bases). The CDR3 runs to 14 residues. CDR1 MNHEY and CDR2 SVGAGI come from the germline V gene. Trimming removed 6 bases from V and 3 bases from J, with 11 bases in between. The CDR3 region is CASRTGVYTGELFF. CDR3 DNA sequence: TGTGCCAGCAGGACCGGGGTTTACACCGGGGAGCTGTTTTTT.

The chain carries TRBV7-9 and TRBJ1-2; weak D call: TRBD1 (5 bases). This CDR3 contains 16 residues. CDR1 and CDR2 (germline): SEHNR, FQNEAQ (reference sequence). Trimming took 4 bases from V and 3 from J, leaving 18 bases between them. The CDR3 here is CASSSPHPDRDYGYTF. CDR3 sequence (DNA): TGTGCCAGCAGCTCCCCCCATCCCGACAGAGACTATGGCTACACCTTC.

V gene TRBV9 combines with J gene TRBJ2-7; D possibly matches TRBD1 or TRBD2 (5 bases each). Trimming cost V 4 bases and J 2 bases, with 16 bases left between them. The V gene's germline CDR1 is SGDLS and CDR2 YYNGEE. The CDR3 extends over 15 amino acids. Written as DNA, the CDR3 is TGTGCCAGCAGCCCTGGGGACCGCTACCCCTACGAGCAGTACTTC. This codes for CASSPGDRYPYEQYF.

This clone appeared a single time. The rearrangement links TRBV13 to TRBJ2-3; 7 bases fit TRBD2. V lost 8 bases, J lost 2 bases, and 10 bases stayed unmatched. The CDR3 totals 15 residues. CDR1 PRHDT and CDR2 FYEKMQ come from the germline V gene (reference sequence). The CDR3 DNA reads TGTGCCAGCTCCTCGACTAGCCTATACACAGATACGCAGTATTTT. Translation: CASSSTSLYTDTQYF.

The chain carries TRBV19 and TRBJ2-1; no clear D gene. Germline V gene data show CDR1 as LNHDA and CDR2 as SQIVND (reference sequence). V gave up 5 bases and J gave up 5 bases, with 16 bases separating them. This CDR3 is built from 15 residues. CDR3 sequence (DNA): TGTGCCAGTAGTTTTCATTACTCCCTTGACAATGAGCAGTTCTTC. It codes for CASSFHYSLDNEQFF.

This chain connects TRBV19 to TRBJ1-2, with D possibly being TRBD1 (5 bases). Per germline, CDR1 LNHDA and CDR2 SQIVND (reference sequence). V gave up 3 bases and J gave up 2 bases, with 10 bases separating them. The CDR3 has 14 residues. The CDR3 reads CASSIQGANYGYTF. Here the CDR3 DNA reads TGTGCCAGTAGTATCCAGGGAGCGAACTATGGCTACACCTTC.

The V gene is TRBV5-6, the J gene TRBJ2-7; weak D call: TRBD2 (6 bases). The V end was cut by 0 bases, the J end by 5 bases, with 18 bases between. The CDR3 runs to 16 residues. Germline V lookup: CDR1 SGHDT, CDR2 YYEEEE. CDR3 amino acids: CASSLGRGTDWDEQYF. The CDR3 DNA reads as TGTGCCAGCAGCTTGGGTCGGGGGACCGACTGGGACGAGCAGTACTTC.